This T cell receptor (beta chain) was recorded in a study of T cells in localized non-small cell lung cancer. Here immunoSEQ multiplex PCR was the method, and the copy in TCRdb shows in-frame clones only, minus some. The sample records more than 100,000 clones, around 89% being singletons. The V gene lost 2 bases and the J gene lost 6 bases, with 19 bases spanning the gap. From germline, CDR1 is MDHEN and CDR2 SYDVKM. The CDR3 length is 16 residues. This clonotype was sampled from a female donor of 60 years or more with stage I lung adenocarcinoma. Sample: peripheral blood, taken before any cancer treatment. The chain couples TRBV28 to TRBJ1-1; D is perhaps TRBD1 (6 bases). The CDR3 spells CASSLGTKGGSAEAFF. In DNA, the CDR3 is TGTGCCAGCAGTTTAGGGACGAAAGGGGGATCGGCTGAAGCTTTCTTT.